The rows below give T cell receptor beta chains drawn from one sample of a study of T-cell reconstitution after alpha-beta-depleted transplantation in children. TCRdb processed the PCR reads anew with MiXCR; each CDR3 protein has one entry. Of over 200,000 distinct CDR3 sequences listed, approximately 9.5% are singletons. The source material was PBMCs from the stem cell graft donor, sampled from the stem cell graft. The receptors stem from a human donor who donated a stem cell graft to a child with acute lymphoblastic leukemia. Both conserved end residues are part of each CDR3. The D gene is left open where the match is weak. Clone size, where shown, is once, few, many, or a class for clones that have expanded.

V	D	J	size	DNA	CDR3
TRBV6-5	NA	TRBJ2-1	many	TGTGCCAGCAGTTACTTTAAGACAGGGAGGGCTCGGAATGAGCAGTTCTTC	CASSYFKTGRARNEQFF
TRBV6-1	NA	TRBJ1-1	NA	TGTGCCAGCCTCCTCGCTGAAGCTTTCTTT	CASLLAEAFF
TRBV4-3	NA	TRBJ1-5	many	TGCGCCAGCAGCACTAACGGTAGGTCCCAGCATTTT	CASSTNGRSQHF
TRBV6-5	TRBD1	TRBJ1-2	NA	TGTGCCAGCAGGGACAGGGTGTATGGCTACACCTTC	CASRDRVYGYTF
TRBV6-5	NA	TRBJ1-5	many	TGTGCCAGCAGTTACTCGGTGAGACAGCCCCAGCATTTT	CASSYSVRQPQHF
TRBV6-2/TRBV6-3	TRBD1	TRBJ2-2	NA	TGTGCCAGCACCACCGACAGATTTCAGGGGGAAAGGTGGATGAACACCGGGGAGCTGTTTTTT	CASTTDRFQGERWMNTGELFF
TRBV5-1	NA	TRBJ2-2	many	TGCGCCAGCAGCTTCTCGGGGAACACCGGGGAGCTGTTTTTT	CASSFSGNTGELFF
TRBV27	TRBD1	TRBJ2-1	NA	TGTGCCAGCAGTTCACCCCACAGGGGGAAAGATGAGCAGTTCTTC	CASSSPHRGKDEQFF
TRBV20-1	NA	TRBJ2-6	many	TGCAGTGCTAGGTCAGGGGTCGCTGGGGCCAACGTCCTGACTTTC	CSARSGVAGANVLTF
TRBV12-3/TRBV12-4	TRBD2	TRBJ2-7	NA	TGTGCCAGCAGTTTTGGTTCGCAGGGAGGGTACGAGCAGTACTTC	CASSFGSQGGYEQYF
TRBV20-1	NA	TRBJ2-5	NA	TGCAGTGCTAGGGTTTTGGGGGCTCTAGGAGAGACCCAGTACTTC	CSARVLGALGETQYF
TRBV12-3/TRBV12-4	NA	TRBJ2-3	many	TGTGCCACTGGGGCCTCTTCTAGCACAGATACGCAGTATTTT	CATGASSSTDTQYF
TRBV7-2	TRBD1	TRBJ1-1	many	TGTGCCAGCAGCTTAGAGTGGACAGGGGGGGTAACTTTCTTT	CASSLEWTGGVTFF
TRBV2	NA	TRBJ2-3	NA	TGTGCCAGCAGCCAGGGTAGCACAGATACGCAGTATTTT	CASSQGSTDTQYF
TRBV14	TRBD1	TRBJ1-2	NA	TGTGCCAGCAGTCCAAGACAGGGTAGTGGCTACACCTTC	CASSPRQGSGYTF
TRBV7-9	TRBD1	TRBJ2-3	few	TGTGCCAGCAGCTTATCAGGACAGGGGACAGATACGCAGTATTTT	CASSLSGQGTDTQYF
TRBV5-1	NA	TRBJ1-3	many	TGCGCCAGCAGCTTGTTCACGGAAGGGGGAAACACCATATATTTT	CASSLFTEGGNTIYF
TRBV11-2	TRBD2	TRBJ2-1	few	TGTGCCAGCAGCTTAGAATTCTATGCTAGCGGGGGGGACAATGAGCAGTTCTTC	CASSLEFYASGGDNEQFF
TRBV9	NA	TRBJ1-2	NA	TGTGCCAGCAGCGTCGGGGGTTTGGGCTATGGCTACACCTTC	CASSVGGLGYGYTF
TRBV4-1	NA	TRBJ1-4	few	TGCGCCAGCAGCCAAGATATCCCGGGAACTAAGCGGGTAGCAACTAATGAAAAACTGTTTTTT	CASSQDIPGTKRVATNEKLFF
TRBV12-3/TRBV12-4	NA	TRBJ1-5	NA	TGTGCCAGCAGTTTCTCCGGCGCGCCCCAGCATTTT	CASSFSGAPQHF
TRBV15	NA	TRBJ2-1	many	TGTGCCACCAGCAGTAAGGTTCCCTACAATGAGCAGTTCTTC	CATSSKVPYNEQFF
TRBV5-1	TRBD1	TRBJ2-7	many	TGCGCCAGCAGCTTGGCGACAGGGGAGTCCTACGAGCAGTACTTC	CASSLATGESYEQYF
TRBV4-3	NA	TRBJ2-3	many	TGCGCCAGCAGCCAAGATATTCCGGGGGGCCTGGAAAATACGCAGTATTTT	CASSQDIPGGLENTQYF
TRBV20-1	TRBD1	TRBJ2-7	NA	TGCAGCGTCACCGGGACAGGGCTTTACGAGCAGTACTTC	CSVTGTGLYEQYF
TRBV12-3/TRBV12-4	NA	TRBJ2-7	many	TGTGCCAGCAGTTTAATGGTCGCGATGTCATACGAGCAGTACTTC	CASSLMVAMSYEQYF
TRBV5-8	TRBD1	TRBJ2-2	NA	TGTGCCAGCAGCCCCGGGACAGTTAGAACCGGGGAGCTGTTTTTT	CASSPGTVRTGELFF
TRBV5-1	TRBD2	TRBJ2-1	many	TGCGCCAGCAGCCGAGCGGGGGAAACCTACAATGAGCAGTTCTTC	CASSRAGETYNEQFF
TRBV29-1	NA	TRBJ2-3	many	TGCAGCGTTCGGTCTATGGTCACAGATACGCAGTATTTT	CSVRSMVTDTQYF
TRBV12-3/TRBV12-4	NA	TRBJ1-2	few	TGTGCCAGCTCCCTTCCGGGGAGCTATGGCTACACCTTC	CASSLPGSYGYTF
TRBV5-6	NA	TRBJ2-3	many	TGTGCCAGCAGCCGAGACAGGTCCCCGCCAGATACGCAGTATTTT	CASSRDRSPPDTQYF
TRBV12-3/TRBV12-4	NA	TRBJ1-1	many	TGTGCCAGCAGTCCCCTCGGTGGAGGGGCGGATAGCACTGAAGCTTTCTTT	CASSPLGGGADSTEAFF
TRBV24-1	TRBD2	TRBJ2-3	many	TGTGCCACCAGTGATTGGACTAGCGGGGACACAGATACGCAGTATTTT	CATSDWTSGDTDTQYF
TRBV4-2	NA	TRBJ2-3	NA	TGTGCCAGCAGCCGGACCGCAGGCACAGATACGCAGTATTTT	CASSRTAGTDTQYF
TRBV18	NA	TRBJ1-1	NA	TGTGCCAGCTCACCACTGTGGAGGCGGCATATGAACACTGAAGCTTTCTTT	CASSPLWRRHMNTEAFF
TRBV10-3	TRBD1	TRBJ1-1	many	TGTGCCATCAGTGAGCTGGGGACAGCGCCGAACACTGAAGCTTTCTTT	CAISELGTAPNTEAFF
TRBV7-9	NA	TRBJ2-2	few	TGTGCCAGCAGCCGGACACAAAACACCGGGGAGCTGTTTTTT	CASSRTQNTGELFF
TRBV7-6	NA	TRBJ1-1	NA	TGTGCCAGCAGCACCAACTGGGGCCAGAACACTGAAGCTTTCTTT	CASSTNWGQNTEAFF
TRBV12-3/TRBV12-4	NA	TRBJ2-5	once	TGTGCCAGCAATACGTGGGCCAAAGAGACCCAGTACTTC	CASNTWAKETQYF
TRBV11-2	NA	TRBJ1-1	many	TGTGCCAGCAGCCCCTACGCCCCGGAAAGTACTGAAGCTTTCTTT	CASSPYAPESTEAFF
TRBV12-5	TRBD2	TRBJ2-5	NA	TGTGCTAGTGGTACCGCTAGCGGACAAGAGACCCAGTACTTC	CASGTASGQETQYF
TRBV7-9	NA	TRBJ1-1	NA	TGTGCCAGCAGCTTAGTCAGGGCTATGAACACTGAAGCTTTCTTT	CASSLVRAMNTEAFF
TRBV5-1	NA	TRBJ2-1	many	TGCGCCAGCAGCTCGACCGAAGGAGGGGGTTACAATGAGCAGTTCTTC	CASSSTEGGGYNEQFF
TRBV3-1	TRBD2	TRBJ2-3	many	TGTGCCAGCAGCGGCCAGGGCGGGGGGGGAAACACAGATACGCAGTATTTT	CASSGQGGGGNTDTQYF
TRBV29-1	NA	TRBJ1-1	NA	TGCAGCGTTGAAAAGGGGCCCTCCAACACTGAAGCTTTCTTT	CSVEKGPSNTEAFF
TRBV11-3	TRBD1	TRBJ2-7	few	TGTGCCAGCAGCCCACCTGACAGGGAATACGAGCAGTACTTC	CASSPPDREYEQYF
TRBV12-3/TRBV12-4	NA	TRBJ1-1	few	TGTGCCAGCCTAAGTGCTGAAGCTTTCTTT	CASLSAEAFF
TRBV12-3/TRBV12-4	NA	TRBJ1-2	few	TGTGCCAGCAGTCCGGACAAGGCCTATGGCTACACCTTC	CASSPDKAYGYTF
TRBV6-1	TRBD1	TRBJ2-4	NA	TGTGCCAGCAGGCCAGGACAGGGGGTCGCCCTAGCCAAAAACATTCAGTACTTC	CASRPGQGVALAKNIQYF